This paragraph covers one T cell receptor (beta chain) sequence. Authors' analysis steps: Counts of nucleated cells, estimated from reference gene primer amplification, were obtained. Profiling relied on immunoSEQ multiplex PCR, and the TCRdb table lists in-frame clones only, not all of them. Clone size and V and J calls were adopted from that table, with D and trimming inferred from the DNA. This sample has nearly 60,000 clones; around 89% occur once, and the top ten carry more than 10%. The source of the sample is a study of blood T cell repertoires in COVID-19. The receptor was isolated from a man aged 55 to 70 with active COVID-19. Sequencing was carried out using peripheral blood.

CDR3 amino acids: CASSQSQGLRETQYF. The CDR3 nucleotides are TGTGCCAGCAGTCAGTCACAGGGTCTTAGAGAGACCCAGTACTTC. This sequence joins TRBV25-1 and TRBJ2-5; D possibly corresponds to TRBD1 (6 bases). V was clipped by 5 bases and J by 4 bases, with 17 bases between them. Per the germline V gene, CDR1 is MGHDK and CDR2 is SYGVNS. The CDR3 consists of 15 residues.